This is a list of T cell receptor beta chains from one sample in a study of cytomegalovirus exposure and HLA in healthy donors. Libraries were prepared by immunoSEQ multiplex PCR; TCRdb keeps only in-frame clonotypes and omits some of them. The sample has approximately 150,000 clones, roughly 79% seen once. Source material: PBMCs. These receptors originate from a woman aged 25 to 39 in good health and CMV-seronegative. CDR3s include the opening cysteine and the closing phenylalanine or tryptophan. A D gene is named only where the DNA matches it firmly. The size field is filled for only some rows; it gives once, few, many or a size class.

>-|TRBJ2-7|-|TRBV15
TGTGCCACCAGCAGGGAGACGCGAGGGGGCTACGAGCAGTACTTC
CATSRETRGGYEQYF
>-|TRBJ2-5|TRBD2|TRBV9
TGTGCCAGCAGCCCCTGGGGGGGAGAGACCCAGTACTTC
CASSPWGGETQYF
>few|TRBJ1-2|-|TRBV4-1
TGCGCCAGCAGCCAAGGGGCCACTGTGTATGGCTACACCTTC
CASSQGATVYGYTF
>-|TRBJ1-1|-|TRBV6-5
TGTGCCAGCAGTTACATGTCTAAAGCTTTCTTT
CASSYMSKAFF
>-|TRBJ1-6|TRBD1|TRBV6-5
TGTGCCAGCAGTTACGGGACAGGGGATTCACCCCTCCACTTT
CASSYGTGDSPLHF
>few|TRBJ1-4|TRBD1|TRBV27
TGTGCCAGCAGCACACAGGGGGCTGGTGAAAAACTGTTTTTT
CASSTQGAGEKLFF
>-|TRBJ2-3|TRBD1|TRBV7-2
TGTGCCAGCAGTCCGGACAGGGCGGAAGATACGCAGTATTTT
CASSPDRAEDTQYF
>-|TRBJ2-7|-|TRBV7-3
TGTGCCAGCAGCCCAGGACTCTTTGGGGACGAGCAGTACTTC
CASSPGLFGDEQYF
>-|TRBJ1-4|TRBD1|TRBV9
TGTGCCAGCAGTGGGACAGACCATGAAAAACTGTTTTTT
CASSGTDHEKLFF
>-|TRBJ2-7|TRBD1|TRBV5-1
TGCGCCAGCAGCTCGCCGGACAGGGTTCGATTTGAGCAGTACTTC
CASSSPDRVRFEQYF
>once|TRBJ1-3|-|TRBV29-1
TGCAGCGTTGCTACTCTCTCTGGAAACACCATATATTTT
CSVATLSGNTIYF
>-|TRBJ1-1|-|TRBV11-3
TGTGCCAGCAGCTCAGGCCAATCGAACACTGAAGCTTTCTTT
CASSSGQSNTEAFF
>-|TRBJ2-5|TRBD2|TRBV29-1
TGCAGCGTTCTAGCGGGGGCCAACCAAGAGACCCAGTACTTC
CSVLAGANQETQYF
>few|TRBJ2-2|TRBD1|TRBV5-5
TGTGCCAGCAGCTTAGGGGGACAGGGGGACACCGGGGAGCTGTTTTTT
CASSLGGQGDTGELFF
>-|TRBJ1-2|-|TRBV7-9
TGTTCCAGCAGCTTAGAGCAGGCGGGGGTCACCTTC
CSSSLEQAGVTF
>-|TRBJ1-6|-|TRBV19
TGTGCCAGTAGTATGGGCGGGGGCTCACCCCTCCACTTT
CASSMGGGSPLHF
>-|TRBJ1-3|-|TRBV7-2
TGTGCCAGCAGCTTTGGGCGATCATATATTGGAAACACCATATATTTT
CASSFGRSYIGNTIYF
>-|TRBJ2-2|-|TRBV29-1
TGCAGCGTTGGGGGGCTAGTGGTCGGGGAGCTGTTTTTT
CSVGGLVVGELFF
>-|TRBJ2-2|TRBD2|TRBV13
TGTGCCAGCAGCATCCGGACTAGCGGGGGGGTAACCGGGGAGCTGTTTTTT
CASSIRTSGGVTGELFF
>-|TRBJ2-6|TRBD1|TRBV18
TGTGCCAGCTCACCACCTTTTCTTCGGTCAGGGGGCATCAGTGGGGCCAACGTCCTGACTTTC
CASSPPFLRSGGISGANVLTF
>-|TRBJ1-2|-|TRBV30
TGTGCCTGGACAGGGTTACTTGGTGGCTACACCTTC
CAWTGLLGGYTF
>-|TRBJ2-1|-|TRBV2
TGTGCCAGCAGATTAGCTCCGGCTAAGCAGTTCTTC
CASRLAPAKQFF
>-|TRBJ1-1|TRBD1|TRBV30
TGTGCCTGGAGTTCCCTAGGACAGGGGAACACTGAAGCTTTCTTT
CAWSSLGQGNTEAFF
>-|TRBJ1-5|-|TRBV6-6
TGTGCCAGCAGCCCCGTCCAGGGGCAAGGTCAGCCCCAGCATTTT
CASSPVQGQGQPQHF
>-|TRBJ1-2|TRBD1|TRBV27
TGTGCCAGCAGTTTATCCGAAACAGGGGTCTATGGCTACACCTTC
CASSLSETGVYGYTF
>-|TRBJ2-6|-|TRBV6-6
TGTGCCAGCAGTTCAGGGTCTACCTCTGGGGCCAACGTCCTGACTTTC
CASSSGSTSGANVLTF
>-|TRBJ1-1|-|TRBV5-1
TGCGCCAGCAGATATCCGGGGTCCGGCACTGAAGCTTTCTTT
CASRYPGSGTEAFF
>-|TRBJ1-1|-|TRBV5-8
TGTGCCAGCAGCAGACAGAAGAACACTGAAGCTTTCTTT
CASSRQKNTEAFF